This T cell receptor (beta chain) is drawn from a study of blood T cell repertoires in COVID-19. In the study overall: Both acute and convalescent COVID-19 samples were obtained from the United States, Italy and Spain. PBMCs, B-cell-depleted T cells, or T cells were the source of the cDNA or gDNA that made up the material.

CDR3 length: 16 amino acids. The V gene end was trimmed by 0 bases and the J gene end by 5 bases; junction bases not matched to a gene: 9. In germline, CDR1 is LNHDA, CDR2 SQIVND (reference sequence). Authors' analysis steps: Amplified reference gene primers provided the basis for estimating nucleated cell counts. The table came from immunoSEQ multiplex PCR; TCRdb's copy has only in-frame clones and leaves some out. The DNA gave D and trimming, while V, J and clone size come from that table. Of 270,000 or so clones in the sample, 86% were seen once. The V and J genes are TRBV19 and TRBJ2-5; 7 nucleotides match TRBD1. The origin of this receptor is a middle-aged man with active or convalescent COVID-19. The specimen sequenced was peripheral blood. CDR3 sequence: CASSIDFGQVTETQYF. Here the CDR3 DNA reads TGTGCCAGTAGTATAGATTTTGGACAGGTGACGGAGACCCAGTACTTC.